One and the same sample provided the 30 T cell receptor beta chains below, sequenced in a study of PD-1 blockade in mismatch repair-deficient tumors. Assay used: immunoSEQ multiplex PCR; TCRdb lists only in-frame clones, some missing. The sample has around 37,000 clones; approximately 80% are singletons. Sequencing was performed on PBMCs, taken 38 to 40 weeks after starting pembrolizumab. Every receptor here comes from an adult with mismatch repair-deficient cancer.

CDR3 sequence reads: CASGLGVRGGNYNEQFF. In DNA form, the CDR3 reads TGTGCTAGTGGTTTGGGCGTTAGGGGCGGAAACTACAATGAGCAGTTCTTC. The V call is TRBV12-5, the J call TRBJ2-1; perhaps TRBD1 as D (5 bases). Trimming stripped 1 base from V and 3 bases from J, with 16 bases between. CDR1 and CDR2 (germline): LGHNT, FRNRAP. CDR3 length: 17 residues.

V and J are TRBV27 and TRBJ2-3; 10 nucleotides line up with TRBD2. The junction had 5 bases not matched to a gene; V was cut back by 0 bases and J by 5 bases. This CDR3 contains 16 residues. Germline CDR1 reads MNHEY; CDR2 reads SMNVEV (reference sequence). The DNA for the CDR3 is TGTGCCAGCAGTTTATCGACGTCTAGCGGGAGAGATACGCAGTATTTT. This sequence encodes CASSLSTSSGRDTQYF.

V and J are TRBV6-1 and TRBJ2-1; 9 bases are shared with TRBD1. Germline CDR1 reads MNHNS; CDR2 reads SASEGT. J gave up 6 bases and V 6 bases, and 3 bases lay outside the gene matches. The CDR3 sequence is 13 residues long. CDR3: CASRRDRVNEQFF. The DNA for the CDR3 is TGTGCCAGCAGAAGGGACAGGGTCAATGAGCAGTTCTTC.

This chain connects TRBV5-1 to TRBJ2-3; 9 nucleotides align to TRBD2. The germline CDR1 and CDR2 sequences are SGHRS and YFSETQ. V dropped 4 bases and J dropped 4; count of bases not matched to a gene: 7. The length of the CDR3 is 15 residues. The CDR3 is CASSPGTSFADTQYF. CDR3 in DNA: TGCGCCAGCAGCCCCGGGACTAGCTTTGCAGATACGCAGTATTTT.

This rearrangement joins TRBV19 to TRBJ2-7; weak D call: TRBD1 (6 bases). Germline CDR1 reads LNHDA; CDR2 reads SQIVND (reference sequence). CDR3 length: 13 residues. V lost 4 bases, J lost 2 bases, and 9 bases lay in between. CDR3 residues: CASSTGQTYEQYF. Written as DNA, the CDR3 is TGTGCCAGTAGTACCGGACAGACCTACGAGCAGTACTTC.

The gene calls are TRBV19 and TRBJ2-7, with 7 bases aligning to TRBD1. This CDR3 region has 15 residues. Losses at the gene ends were 4 bases for V and 3 bases for J; bases not matched to a gene: 9. The germline V gene has CDR1 LNHDA and CDR2 SQIVND (reference sequence). The CDR3 protein is CASSKPLGQIYEQYF. DNA for the CDR3: TGTGCCAGTAGTAAACCTTTGGGACAGATCTACGAGCAGTACTTC.

The V and J genes are TRBV6-4 and TRBJ2-3; 11 nucleotides agree with TRBD2. The trim removed 6 bases at V and 6 bases at J, leaving 11 bases unmatched. CDR1 is MRHNA, CDR2 SNTAGT, per germline. The length of the CDR3 is 16 residues. The CDR3 region is CASSVHGTSGLDTQYF. The CDR3 region has the DNA TGTGCCAGCAGCGTACACGGGACTAGCGGATTGGATACGCAGTATTTT.

The V call is TRBV7-9, the J call TRBJ1-2; the match to TRBD1 covers 9 bases. The CDR3 totals 17 residues. From germline, CDR1 is SEHNR and CDR2 FQNEAQ (reference sequence). V shed 3 bases, J shed 5 bases, and the junction held 13 bases outside the gene matches. The CDR3 sequence: CASSFSGLQGAGYGYTF. The CDR3 DNA follows: TGTGCCAGCAGCTTTTCGGGACTACAGGGGGCTGGGTATGGCTACACCTTC.

The V call is TRBV5-1, the J call TRBJ2-3, with a possible D match to TRBD1 (6 bases). Germline CDR1 reads SGHRS; CDR2 reads YFSETQ. The CDR3 is made up of 15 amino acids. V was shortened by 6 bases and J by 6 bases, with 20 bases between the two germline ends. This chain's CDR3 is CASTRETGWEDTQYF. CDR3 nucleotide sequence: TGCGCCAGCACCCGAGAGACAGGCTGGGAGGATACGCAGTATTTT.

The CDR3 DNA reads TGTGCCAGCAGAGGGGGACCTAATGAAAAACTGTTTTTT. Amino acids: CASRGGPNEKLFF. The V gene is TRBV7-2, the J gene TRBJ1-4; TRBD1 might be the D (6 bases). V was clipped by 6 bases and J by 3 bases, with 8 bases between them. Germline CDR1 SGHTA, CDR2 FQGNSA. CDR3 length equals 13 residues.

The chain combines TRBV13 with TRBJ2-7; a weak D match, TRBD2 (5 bases). CDR1 and CDR2 from the germline V gene are PRHDT and FYEKMQ (reference sequence). The CDR3 runs 11 residues. V dropped 4 bases and J dropped 5 bases, with 6 bases sitting between them. The CDR3 spells CASSSRDEQYF. CDR3 in DNA: TGTGCCAGCAGCTCGAGGGACGAGCAGTACTTC.

The CDR3 region is CASSVALGQGATDTQYF. CDR3 nucleotide sequence: TGTGCCAGCAGCGTAGCTCTCGGACAGGGGGCAACAGATACGCAGTATTTT. The chain links TRBV9 to TRBJ2-3; 11 bases fit TRBD1. The CDR3 spans 17 residues. V lost 0 bases and J lost 3; bases outside the gene matches: 6. CDR1 is SGDLS and CDR2 is YYNGEE in the germline V gene.

In its sample, this clone was seen once. The chain has TRBV5-4 and TRBJ1-1; 9 nucleotides line up with TRBD1. This CDR3 has 15 residues. Per germline, CDR1 SGHNT and CDR2 YYREEE (reference sequence). V gave up 4 bases and J gave up 4 bases; unmatched junction bases: 8. The CDR3 DNA sequence: TGTGCCAGCAGCCCGGGGGACAGGGTAAGCACTGAAGCTTTCTTT. This codes for CASSPGDRVSTEAFF.

This chain links TRBV6-6 with TRBJ1-4; TRBD1 aligns across 9 bases. The CDR3 has 15 residues. Germline trimming cut 2 bases from V and 5 bases from J; bases unmatched to any gene: 3. CDR1 is MNHNY and CDR2 is SVGAGI in the germline V gene (reference sequence). The CDR3 loop is CASSYGDRANEKLFF. The CDR3 region has the DNA TGTGCCAGCAGTTACGGGGACAGGGCGAATGAAAAACTGTTTTTT.

V is TRBV6-1 and J is TRBJ2-7; 13 positions match TRBD2. The V gene's germline CDR1 is MNHNS and CDR2 SASEGT. V trimming: 2 bases; J trimming: 5 bases; junction bases outside the gene matches: 6. This CDR3 is 16 amino acids long. DNA of the CDR3: TGTGCCAGCAGTGAAATTACTAGCGGGAGGGGAAACGAGCAGTACTTC. Its translation: CASSEITSGRGNEQYF.

This clone is a singleton in its sample. This chain's CDR3 is CASSSTSGKETQYF. The CDR3 DNA reads as TGCGCCAGCAGCTCGACTAGCGGAAAAGAGACCCAGTACTTC. The J gene is TRBJ2-5, the V gene TRBV5-1, with TRBD2 matching 9 bases. The CDR3 sequence is 14 residues long. CDR1 and CDR2 (germline): SGHRS, YFSETQ. V dropped 3 bases and J dropped 3; count of bases not matched to a gene: 3.

This clone appeared a few times. The chain uses TRBV5-1 and TRBJ2-7; D gene uncertain. From germline, CDR1 is SGHRS and CDR2 YFSETQ. The CDR3 loop spans 15 amino acids. The V end lost 2 bases, the J end lost 3 bases, and 15 bases lay between the germline ends. CDR3 protein: CASSFAANRVYEQYF. The CDR3 bases are TGCGCCAGCAGCTTCGCAGCAAACCGGGTCTACGAGCAGTACTTC.

The gene calls are TRBV4-2 and TRBJ1-5; 7 bases agree with TRBD1. From germline, CDR1 is LGHNA and CDR2 YNFKEQ. The CDR3 contains 16 residues. V was pared by 3 bases and J by 2 bases, with 7 bases of the junction left unmatched. Here the CDR3 DNA reads TGTGCCAGCAGCCAGAGGTTCGGACAGGGCAATCAGCCCCAGCATTTT. Translation gives CASSQRFGQGNQPQHF.

The chain links TRBV6-4 to TRBJ2-7; the D gene is possibly TRBD1 (6 bases). Trimming took off 0 bases at V and 0 bases at J, with 15 bases between the two ends. This CDR3 has 17 residues. Germline V gene sequence: CDR1 MRHNA, CDR2 SNTAGT. DNA for the CDR3: TGTGCCAGCAGTGACTCGATGCGGACAGCTAGCTCCTACGAGCAGTACTTC. Its translation: CASSDSMRTASSYEQYF.

The chain is built from TRBV9 and TRBJ2-1; D remains ambiguous. CDR1 and CDR2 (germline): SGDLS, YYNGEE. The CDR3 spans 14 residues. Between the trimmed V and J ends, which lost 7 bases and 0 bases, there was a span of 11 bases. CDR3: CASRPLSSYNEQFF. In DNA, the CDR3 is TGTGCCAGCCGCCCGCTGAGCTCCTACAATGAGCAGTTCTTC.

The J gene is TRBJ1-5, the V gene TRBV21-1; TRBD1, the table's D call, was not compared with the DNA. TRBV21-1 is classified as a pseudogene. The CDR3 extends over 14 amino acids. The CDR3 region is CARNTGQPNQPQHF. In nucleotides, the CDR3 is TGTGCCAGGAACACGGGACAGCCCAATCAGCCCCAGCATTTT.

The table lists this clone with a count of one. This chain uses TRBV15 with TRBJ2-3; possible D gene TRBD2, 5 bases. V was cut by 3 bases and J by 5 bases, with 9 bases left in between. CDR1 and CDR2 (germline): LNHNV, YYDKDF (reference sequence). The CDR3 has 13 residues. The CDR3 DNA follows: TGTGCCACCAGCAGGGACCGGGGAGATACGCAGTATTTT. Its protein is CATSRDRGDTQYF.

V usage is TRBV6-1 and J usage is TRBJ2-7; D ambiguous. The V end was cut by 2 bases, the J end by 6 bases, with 11 bases between. There are 13 residues in the CDR3. CDR1 is MNHNS and CDR2 is SASEGT in the germline V gene. The CDR3 sequence is CASSESSWLEQYF. CDR3 DNA: TGTGCCAGCAGTGAAAGTAGCTGGCTCGAGCAGTACTTC.

J is TRBJ1-6 and V is TRBV28; maybe TRBD1 (5 bases). Germline V gives CDR1 MDHEN, CDR2 SYDVKM. Trimming pared 7 bases from V and 5 bases from J, leaving 15 bases between. The CDR3 is 15 amino acids. DNA for the CDR3: TGTGCCAGCATCCTTCCAGGGTGGAATAATTCACCCCTCCACTTT. Its translation is CASILPGWNNSPLHF.

This clone was found once. V and J are TRBV18 and TRBJ2-7, with D hard to call. CDR1 is KGHSH and CDR2 is LQKENI in the germline V gene. Trimming took off 3 bases at V and 7 bases at J, with 13 bases between the two ends. The CDR3 is made up of 13 amino acids. The CDR3 loop reads CASSPDVLGEQYF. The CDR3 DNA sequence: TGTGCCAGCTCACCTGACGTCCTCGGGGAGCAGTACTTC.

The V and J genes are TRBV11-2 and TRBJ2-5; tentatively, D is TRBD2 (5 bases). The CDR3 has 14 amino acids. Germline V lookup: CDR1 SGHAT, CDR2 FQNNGV. Trimming shortened V by 5 bases and J by 4 bases, and 14 bases separated the two germline ends. The chain's CDR3 is CASSLAGILETQYF. The CDR3 DNA reads TGTGCCAGCAGCCTAGCCGGGATTTTAGAGACCCAGTACTTC.

The chain carries TRBV9 and TRBJ2-5; tentatively, D is TRBD1 (5 bases). The CDR3 has 15 residues. Germline loops: CDR1 SGDLS, CDR2 YYNGEE. Trimming took 4 bases from V and 5 from J, leaving 18 bases between them. The CDR3: CASSQGFGSGETQYF. Here the CDR3 DNA reads TGTGCCAGCAGCCAGGGATTCGGGTCTGGGGAGACCCAGTACTTC.

This chain connects TRBV5-8 to TRBJ2-5; a weak D match, TRBD1 (5 bases). Trimming took 4 bases from V and 1 from J, leaving 20 bases between them. CDR3 length equals 17 residues. Germline CDR1 SGHTS, CDR2 YDEGEE. CDR3 coding DNA: TGTGCCAGCAGCCTAGGGGATTGGGGAATAAGCCAAGAGACCCAGTACTTC. This encodes CASSLGDWGISQETQYF.

This clone appeared once. V is TRBV6-5 and J is TRBJ2-2; D might be TRBD1 (5 bases). CDR3 length equals 15 residues. V was pared by 0 bases and J by 4 bases, with 9 bases between. CDR1 MNHEY and CDR2 SVGAGI come from the germline V gene. The CDR3 region is CASSYSRQGTGELFF. Here the CDR3 DNA reads TGTGCCAGCAGTTACTCGAGGCAGGGCACCGGGGAGCTGTTTTTT.

The J gene is TRBJ2-1, the V gene TRBV5-1, with TRBD1 identical over 9 bases. J lost 9 bases, V lost 2 bases, and 9 bases had no gene match. The CDR3 runs to 15 residues. Germline values: CDR1 SGHRS, CDR2 YFSETQ. CDR3 region: CASSLTGGGSSEQFF. The CDR3 region has the DNA TGCGCCAGCAGCTTAACAGGGGGCGGAAGCAGTGAGCAGTTCTTC.